This entry concerns a single TCR beta chain. V gave up 3 bases and J gave up 4 bases, with 9 bases separating them. CDR3 size: 13 residues. CDR1 and CDR2 from the germline V gene are SGDLS and YYNGEE. Caucasian, healthy and from Russia, the donors were aged between about 6 and 90. The data originate from a study of blood T cells in healthy people across ages. Using a J-beta primer mix together with a sample-barcoded 5' primer, a second PCR was run for roughly 6 to 12 cycles. TCRdb re-analysed the 5' RACE reads in MiXCR, keeping a single row per CDR3 protein. The sample contains 650,000 or so distinct CDR3 sequences, approximately 52% of which appear only once.

This rearrangement joins TRBV9 to TRBJ2-3; D not certain. The clonotype originates from a woman older than 75 in good health. Material for sequencing was blood. CDR3 protein: CASSATTADTQYF. The CDR3 bases are TGTGCCAGCAGCGCCACCACAGCAGATACGCAGTATTTT.